One T cell receptor beta chain is described in this entry. This specimen belongs to a study of blood T cell repertoires in COVID-19. The overall study: The cDNA or gDNA used as material had been derived from T cells, B-cell-depleted T cells, or PBMCs.

Original data processing: Scientists estimated how many nucleated cells there were by amplifying reference gene primers. Sequencing used immunoSEQ multiplex PCR; TCRdb keeps in-frame clones, though not all of them. The DNA gave D and trimming, while V, J and clone size come from that table. Of roughly 160,000 clones in the sample, more than 65% were seen once. The length of the CDR3 is 12 residues. With 2 bases removed from V and 1 base from J, the gap between germline ends came to 4 bases. Germline V gene data show CDR1 as SGHRS and CDR2 as YFSETQ. The age range of participants was 18 to 89 years, with residence in 20 to 25 US areas. Donors were grouped by their self-reported clinical history.

The sample taken for sequencing was PBMCs or T cells enriched from blood (not recorded which). This TCR derives from a man between 45 and 60 years old who had recovered from COVID-19. The chain combines TRBV5-1 with TRBJ2-7; D is unresolved. The CDR3 coding sequence is TGCGCCAGCAGCTTCAATTCCTACGAGCAGTACTTC. Amino acids: CASSFNSYEQYF.